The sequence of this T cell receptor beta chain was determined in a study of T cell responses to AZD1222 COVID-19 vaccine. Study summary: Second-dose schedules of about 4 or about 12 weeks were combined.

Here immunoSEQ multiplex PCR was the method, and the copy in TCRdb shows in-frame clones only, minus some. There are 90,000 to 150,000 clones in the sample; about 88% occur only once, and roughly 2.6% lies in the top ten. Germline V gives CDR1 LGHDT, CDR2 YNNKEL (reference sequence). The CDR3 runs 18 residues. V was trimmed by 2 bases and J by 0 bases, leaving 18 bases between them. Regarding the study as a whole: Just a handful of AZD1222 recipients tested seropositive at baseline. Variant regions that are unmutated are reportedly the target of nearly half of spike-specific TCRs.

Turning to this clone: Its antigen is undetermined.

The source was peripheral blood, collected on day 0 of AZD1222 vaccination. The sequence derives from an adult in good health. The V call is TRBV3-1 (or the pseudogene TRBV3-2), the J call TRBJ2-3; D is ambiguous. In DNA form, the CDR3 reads TGTGCCAGCAGCCAATATTTTCCATCATCGACTAGCACAGATACGCAGTATTTT. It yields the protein CASSQYFPSSTSTDTQYF.